This TCR beta chain was sequenced during a study of blood T cell repertoires in COVID-19. The CDR3 is made up of 12 amino acids. Germline assignment: CDR1 SGHKS and CDR2 YYEKEE (reference sequence). Trimming pared 4 bases from V and 6 bases from J, leaving 8 bases between. Produced via immunoSEQ multiplex PCR; TCRdb's table is partial and in-frame only. The sample records a few hundred thousand clones, roughly 90% being singletons. Cohort allocation depended upon clinical history that participants reported. The specimen sequenced was PBMCs or T cells enriched from blood (not recorded which). The chain joins TRBV5-5 to TRBJ2-1; no definite D call. This clonotype originated in a woman aged 30 to 39 who had recovered from COVID-19. The CDR3 is CASSPQVNEQFF. The CDR3 nucleotides read TGTGCCAGCAGCCCCCAGGTCAATGAGCAGTTCTTC.